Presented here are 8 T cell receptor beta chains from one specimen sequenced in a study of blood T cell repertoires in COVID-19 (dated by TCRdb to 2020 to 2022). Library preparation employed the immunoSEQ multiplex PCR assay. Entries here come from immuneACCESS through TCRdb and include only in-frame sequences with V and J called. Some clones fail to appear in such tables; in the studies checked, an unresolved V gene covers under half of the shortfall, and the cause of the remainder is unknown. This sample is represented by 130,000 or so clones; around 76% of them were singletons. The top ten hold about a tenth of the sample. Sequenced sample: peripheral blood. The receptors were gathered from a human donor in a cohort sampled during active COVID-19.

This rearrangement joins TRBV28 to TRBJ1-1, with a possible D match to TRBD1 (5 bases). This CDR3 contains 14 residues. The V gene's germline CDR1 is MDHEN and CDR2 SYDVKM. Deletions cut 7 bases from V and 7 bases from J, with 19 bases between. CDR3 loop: CASTPPGGGGEAFF. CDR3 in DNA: TGTGCCAGCACCCCTCCGGGGGGAGGAGGTGAAGCTTTCTTT.

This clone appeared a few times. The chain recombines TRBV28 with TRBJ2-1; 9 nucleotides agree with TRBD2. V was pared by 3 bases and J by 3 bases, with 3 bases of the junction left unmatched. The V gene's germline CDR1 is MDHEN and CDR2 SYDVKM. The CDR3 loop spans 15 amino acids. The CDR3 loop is CASSLAGGGYNEQFF. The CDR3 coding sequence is TGTGCCAGCAGTTTGGCGGGGGGGGGCTACAATGAGCAGTTCTTC.

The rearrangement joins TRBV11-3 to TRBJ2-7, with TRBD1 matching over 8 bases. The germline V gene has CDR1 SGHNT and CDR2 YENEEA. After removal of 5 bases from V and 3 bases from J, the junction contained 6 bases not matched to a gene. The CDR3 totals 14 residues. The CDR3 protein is CASSPRDRNYEQYF. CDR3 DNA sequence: TGTGCCAGCAGCCCCCGGGACAGGAACTACGAGCAGTACTTC.

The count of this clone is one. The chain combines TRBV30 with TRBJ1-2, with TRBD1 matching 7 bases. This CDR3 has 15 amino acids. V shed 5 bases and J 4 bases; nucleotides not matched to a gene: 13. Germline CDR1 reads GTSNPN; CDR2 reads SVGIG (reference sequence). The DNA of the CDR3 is TGTGCCTGGGCTCATCAGGGGGAATTTTTCTATGGCTACACCTTC. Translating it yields CAWAHQGEFFYGYTF. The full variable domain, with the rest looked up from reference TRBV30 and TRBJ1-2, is SQTIHQWPATLVQPVGSPLSLECTVEGTSNPNLYWYRQAAGRGLQLLFYSVGIGQISSEVPQNLSASRPQDRQFILSSKKLLLSDSGFYLCAWAHQGEFFYGYTFGSGTRLTVV.

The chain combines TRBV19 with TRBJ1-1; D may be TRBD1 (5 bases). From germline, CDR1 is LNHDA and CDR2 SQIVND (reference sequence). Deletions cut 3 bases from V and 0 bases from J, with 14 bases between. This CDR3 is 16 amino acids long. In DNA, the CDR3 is TGTGCCAGTAGTATTAGGCAGGCAGGGATGAACACTGAAGCTTTCTTT. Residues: CASSIRQAGMNTEAFF.

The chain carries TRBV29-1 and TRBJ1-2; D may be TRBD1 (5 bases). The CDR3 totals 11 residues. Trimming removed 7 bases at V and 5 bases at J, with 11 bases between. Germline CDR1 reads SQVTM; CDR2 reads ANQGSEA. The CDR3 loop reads CSGRDLYGYTF. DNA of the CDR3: TGCAGCGGCCGGGACTTATATGGCTACACCTTC.

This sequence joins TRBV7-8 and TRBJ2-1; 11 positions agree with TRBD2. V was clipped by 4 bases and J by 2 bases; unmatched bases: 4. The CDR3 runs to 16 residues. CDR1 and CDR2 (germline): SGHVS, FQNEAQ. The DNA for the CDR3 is TGTGCCAGCAGCTCCCTAGCGGGGGGAGCCTACAATGAGCAGTTCTTC. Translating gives CASSSLAGGAYNEQFF.

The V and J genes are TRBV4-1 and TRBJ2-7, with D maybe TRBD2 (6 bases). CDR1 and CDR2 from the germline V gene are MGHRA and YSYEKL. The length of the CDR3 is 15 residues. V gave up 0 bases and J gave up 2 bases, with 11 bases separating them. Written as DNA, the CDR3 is TGCGCCAGCAGCCAAGATAGGAGGGAAACCTACGAGCAGTACTTC. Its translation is CASSQDRRETYEQYF.